The entry below gives a single T cell receptor beta chain sequence along with its context. These data originate in a study of blood T cell repertoires in COVID-19. Background on the study: The United States, Italy and Spain supplied acute and convalescent COVID-19 samples. Nucleic acid was either cDNA or gDNA, and it came from T cells, B-cell-depleted T cells, or PBMCs.

Per the original data handling: How many nucleated cells were present was estimated from reference gene primer amplification. Assay used: immunoSEQ multiplex PCR; TCRdb lists only in-frame clones, some missing. The V and J calls and clone size were taken over from that table, and D and trimming were inferred from the DNA. The sample shows about 70,000 clones, around 88% of them seen only once. CDR3 length equals 16 residues. Germline V gene lookup returns CDR1 LNHDA and CDR2 SQIVND (reference sequence). The junction had 12 bases not matched to a gene; V was cut back by 7 bases and J by 6 bases. This sequence was found in a human donor in a cohort sampled during active COVID-19. Sequencing was performed on peripheral blood. The rearrangement links TRBV19 to TRBJ1-6; 7 bases fit TRBD1. CDR3 sequence: CASTQVQGLTNSPLHF. CDR3 DNA: TGTGCCAGTACCCAGGTACAGGGGCTTACTAATTCACCCCTCCACTTT.